One T cell receptor (beta chain) is described in this entry. Its matching antigen is unknown. TCRdb ran MiXCR on the 5' RACE reads and lists one entry per CDR3 protein. Seen here are approximately 400,000 distinct CDR3 sequences, 17% observed once, and the top ten hold 0.85% to 1.3%. This sample is drawn from a study of CD8 T cells in ankylosing spondylitis. Study-level findings and limits: Reportedly, matched ankylosing spondylitis synovial fluid was significantly enriched for disease-linked clones. Within ankylosing spondylitis blood, a TCR beta motif made up of eight highly homologous variants appeared to be characteristic.

Germline-derived CDR1 and CDR2 are SGHRS and YFSETQ. The CDR3 spans 16 residues. V gave up 1 base and J gave up 2 bases, with 15 bases separating them. The clonotype was recovered from a male donor with ankylosing spondylitis. The source material was blood, either unsorted or a sorted T cell fraction (not recorded which). The chain combines TRBV5-1 with TRBJ2-5, with D perhaps matching TRBD1 (5 bases). The CDR3 loop is CASSLPPGHGQETQYF. CDR3 DNA: TGCGCCAGCAGCTTGCCCCCTGGACACGGGCAAGAGACCCAGTACTTC.